Described below is a single T cell receptor beta chain sequence and its context. Its antigen remains unidentified. This CDR3 comprises 12 residues. The data were obtained in a study of CXCR3-negative and CXCR3-positive naive CD8 T cells. Study observations and caveats: The TRB CDR3s that CXCR3-positive naive cells carried were more hydrophobic than those of CXCR3-negative naive cells. The TRBV-TRBJ usage of naive CXCR3-negative and CXCR3-positive cells was similar, but that of memory cells differed. High diversity, comparable across both naive subsets, contrasted with much lower diversity in memory CD8+ cells.

Each TRB cDNA library was prepared by 5' RACE (with UMI labels). From the 5' RACE reads, TCRdb lists one entry per CDR3 protein and no DNA. This sample contains around 160,000 distinct CDR3 sequences. J is TRBJ2-7 and V is TRBV12-3 or TRBV12-4. The sample taken for sequencing was naive CXCR3+ CD8+ T cells from blood. Subset here: CD45RO-CCR7+CD27+CD95- naive CD8+ T cells expressing CXCR3 (TNR3+). The receptor comes from a human donor in good health. Some clones in this sample may be carry-over from other donors' samples. The CDR3: CASSLGFYEQYF.